This is a list of T cell receptor beta chains from one sample in a study of graft-versus-host responses after intestinal transplantation. Some clones are missing from TCRdb's copy, which holds only in-frame ones; the method was immunoSEQ multiplex PCR. The data contain more than 15,000 clones, around 79% of them seen just once; the ten biggest clones take up 7% to 8%. Sequenced material: ileum tissue, taken roughly 70 weeks after intestinal transplant. These receptors all stem from a human patient who received an intestinal transplant, so some T cells may come from the graft donor. CDR3s include the opening cysteine and the closing phenylalanine or tryptophan.

v_call: TRBV9
j_call: TRBJ1-2
cdr3_aa: CASSLSPQGIYGYTF

v_call: TRBV2
j_call: TRBJ1-2
cdr3_aa: CASSDGTNYGYTF

v_call: TRBV6-1
j_call: TRBJ1-5
cdr3_aa: CASSGQYNQPQHF

v_call: TRBV29-1
j_call: TRBJ2-2
cdr3_aa: CSASVGGPNTGELFF

v_call: TRBV7-9
j_call: TRBJ1-4
cdr3_aa: CASRKGEKLFF

v_call: TRBV6-1
j_call: TRBJ2-1
cdr3_aa: CASSWTGGSYNEQFF

v_call: TRBV27
j_call: TRBJ2-7
cdr3_aa: CASAGSSYEQYF

v_call: TRBV7-6
j_call: TRBJ2-1
cdr3_aa: CASSLGANEQFF

v_call: TRBV7-8
j_call: NA
cdr3_aa: CASSLRSDRPQLAYEQYF

v_call: TRBV6-5
j_call: TRBJ2-7
cdr3_aa: CASTMNKGGEQYF

v_call: TRBV18
j_call: NA
cdr3_aa: CASSPETYEQYF

v_call: TRBV9
j_call: TRBJ1-1
cdr3_aa: CASSPRPERFNTEAFF

v_call: TRBV5-4
j_call: TRBJ2-3
cdr3_aa: CASSLGAGLAGGDTQYF

v_call: TRBV11-2
j_call: TRBJ1-4
cdr3_aa: CASSPGQGPVELFF

v_call: TRBV29-1
j_call: TRBJ2-7
cdr3_aa: CSVEKQGASYEQYF

v_call: TRBV6-1
j_call: NA
cdr3_aa: CASSEREGGHEQYF

v_call: TRBV7-9
j_call: TRBJ2-7
cdr3_aa: CASSPPGLEQYF

v_call: TRBV27
j_call: NA
cdr3_aa: CASSPLQGAGEQYF

v_call: TRBV27
j_call: TRBJ2-3
cdr3_aa: CASSQAGPRGQYF

v_call: TRBV7-9
j_call: TRBJ1-1
cdr3_aa: CASTVRGENTEAFF

v_call: TRBV5-1
j_call: TRBJ2-7
cdr3_aa: CASGPDSTYEQYF

v_call: TRBV18
j_call: TRBJ2-7
cdr3_aa: CASSPNTGADNEQYF

v_call: TRBV6-1
j_call: NA
cdr3_aa: CASSEVYGGAYEQYF

v_call: TRBV7-9
j_call: TRBJ2-3
cdr3_aa: CASSPGGSGTDTQYF

v_call: TRBV11-3
j_call: TRBJ2-3
cdr3_aa: CASTGDRGRDTQYF

v_call: TRBV5-4
j_call: TRBJ2-3
cdr3_aa: CASSSLTDTQYF

v_call: TRBV6-5
j_call: TRBJ2-5
cdr3_aa: CASTTTSGGHSELYF

v_call: TRBV6-5
j_call: TRBJ1-6
cdr3_aa: CASRGNSPLHF

v_call: TRBV27
j_call: TRBJ2-1
cdr3_aa: CASSSQGQQFF

v_call: TRBV27
j_call: TRBJ2-7
cdr3_aa: CASSDGTGGYEQYF

v_call: TRBV5-1
j_call: TRBJ2-2
cdr3_aa: CASSLVAPDTGELFF

v_call: TRBV7-9
j_call: TRBJ2-7
cdr3_aa: CASSSEYEQYF